This entry is about one T cell receptor (beta chain). Its antigen remains unidentified. Each hyperthyroidism patient was newly diagnosed, with under 2 months' duration, and aged 18 to 65. This specimen comes from a study of Graves' ophthalmopathy and Graves' hyperthyroidism. Study-level findings and limits: Cross-validated, the 13-signature model showed 87.88%/81.08% sensitivity/specificity, and 80%/75% in the test set.

TCR beta CDR3 regions were amplified from RNA transcripts. HTBI-primed RT-PCR formed the first round, and a multiplex PCR formed the second. TCRdb analysed the multiplex PCR reads with MiXCR anew, one entry per CDR3 protein. Of 1 million to 1.3 million distinct CDR3 sequences listed, about 40% are singletons. This CDR3 region has 14 residues. The germline V gene encodes CDR1 MNHEY and CDR2 SVGAGI. With V trimmed by 5 bases and J by 5 bases, 8 bases remained unmatched. The TCR originated in an adult man with Graves' hyperthyroidism. V is TRBV6-5 and J is TRBJ2-7; 8 nucleotides line up with TRBD1. The sequencing sample was made of peripheral blood or thyroid tissue (not recorded which). DNA of the CDR3: TGTGCCAGCAGTGCCCGGGACAGGACCGACGAGCAGTACTTC. Amino acid sequence: CASSARDRTDEQYF.